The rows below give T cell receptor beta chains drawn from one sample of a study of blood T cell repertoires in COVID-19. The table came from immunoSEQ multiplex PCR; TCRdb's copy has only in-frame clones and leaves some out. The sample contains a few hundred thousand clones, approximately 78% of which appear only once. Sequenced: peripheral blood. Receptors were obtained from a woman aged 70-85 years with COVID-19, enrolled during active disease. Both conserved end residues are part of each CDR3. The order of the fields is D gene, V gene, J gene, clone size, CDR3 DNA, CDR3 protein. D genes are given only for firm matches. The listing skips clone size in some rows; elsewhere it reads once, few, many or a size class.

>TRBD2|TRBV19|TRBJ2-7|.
TGTGCCAGTAGTATCATAGCGGGAGGGTCGTACGAGCAGTACTTC
CASSIIAGGSYEQYF
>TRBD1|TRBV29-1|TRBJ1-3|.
TGCAGCGTTGTACCTTCGACAGGGCCCGGAAACACCATATATTTT
CSVVPSTGPGNTIYF
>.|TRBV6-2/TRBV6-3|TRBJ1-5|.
TGTGCCAGCAGTCCAACAGGGAAGGCCAATCAGCCCCAGCATTTT
CASSPTGKANQPQHF
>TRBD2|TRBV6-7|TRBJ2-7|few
TGTGCCAGCAGTTATGGGGAGACTAGCGGGAATCGAGCCTACGAGCAGTACTTC
CASSYGETSGNRAYEQYF
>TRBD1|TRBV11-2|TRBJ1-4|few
TGTGCCAGCAGCTTAGAACACGGACAGGGGGCGAGCAAACTGTTTTTT
CASSLEHGQGASKLFF
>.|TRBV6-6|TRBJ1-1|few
TGTGCCAGCAGGAGGACAGACAAGAACACTGAAGCTTTCTTT
CASRRTDKNTEAFF
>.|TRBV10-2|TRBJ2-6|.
TGCGCCAGCAGTTCCCATGGAGGCCTGGTCTCTGGGGCCAACGTCCTGACTTTC
CASSSHGGLVSGANVLTF
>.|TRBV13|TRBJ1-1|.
TGTGCCAGCAGCCTTACGTCGGGGGGCAATACTGAAGCTTTCTTT
CASSLTSGGNTEAFF
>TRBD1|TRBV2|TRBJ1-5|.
TGTGCCAGCAGCTCCGGGACAGGGGTAGGGAATCAGCCCCAGCATTTT
CASSSGTGVGNQPQHF
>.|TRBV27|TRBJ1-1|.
TGTGCCAGCAGTTCTTACACGAACACTGAAGCTTTCTTT
CASSSYTNTEAFF
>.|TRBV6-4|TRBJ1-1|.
TGTGCCAGTGGGAAGAAGGCCTCAGGGGACACTGAAGCTTTCTTT
CASGKKASGDTEAFF
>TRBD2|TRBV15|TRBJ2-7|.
TGTGCCACCAGCAGAGAGGGGGGGAGCGTCAATATCTACGAGCAGTACTTC
CATSREGGSVNIYEQYF
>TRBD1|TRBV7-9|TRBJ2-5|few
TGTGCCAGCAGCGCCAGGGACAGGGTGGTTCGTGAGACCCAGTACTTC
CASSARDRVVRETQYF
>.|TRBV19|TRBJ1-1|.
TGTGCCAGTAGTATAGACTTGGGCAGGGGATCGTCTGAAGCTTTCTTT
CASSIDLGRGSSEAFF
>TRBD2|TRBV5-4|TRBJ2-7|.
TGTGCCAGCAGTCCTAGCGGCCGCGAGCAGTACTTC
CASSPSGREQYF
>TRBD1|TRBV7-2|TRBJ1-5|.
TGTGCCAGCGCCCTTTGGACAGGTTTGAATCAGCCCCAGCATTTT
CASALWTGLNQPQHF
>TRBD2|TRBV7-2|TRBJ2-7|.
TGTGCCAGCAGCTTTAGCGGGATATTCAACGAGCAGTACTTC
CASSFSGIFNEQYF
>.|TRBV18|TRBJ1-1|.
TGTGCCAGCTCACCGCCACAGGGTTGGAGCACTGAAGCTTTCTTT
CASSPPQGWSTEAFF
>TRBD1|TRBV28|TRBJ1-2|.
TGTGCCAGCAGTCGCAACCAGGGGGGTGGCTACACCTTC
CASSRNQGGGYTF
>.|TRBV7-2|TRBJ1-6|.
TGTGCCAGCAGCCGTAGGACAACGGATAATTCACCCCTCCACTTT
CASSRRTTDNSPLHF
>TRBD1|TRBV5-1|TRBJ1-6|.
TGCGCCAGCAGCTCGGAACCCCCTGGACAGGGATCTAATTCACCCCTCCACTTT
CASSSEPPGQGSNSPLHF
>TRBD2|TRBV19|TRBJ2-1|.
TGTGCCTGTAACAGCGGGAGGAGTCCCTACAATGAGCAGTTCTTC
CACNSGRSPYNEQFF
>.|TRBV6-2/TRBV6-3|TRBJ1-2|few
TGTGCCAGCAGTTACTCGAAAGGGAGTTGGAGTGGCTACACCTTC
CASSYSKGSWSGYTF
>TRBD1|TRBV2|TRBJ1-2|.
TGTGCCAGCTGTCAGGCAGACAGGGATTATGGCTACACCTTC
CASCQADRDYGYTF
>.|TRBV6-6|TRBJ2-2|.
TGTGCCAGCAGTTACTCGCGGGACCTGGGGGAGCTGTTTTTT
CASSYSRDLGELFF
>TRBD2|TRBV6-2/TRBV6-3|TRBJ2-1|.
TGTGCCAGCAGTTCTCGGACTAGCGGGGGTTTTCGGAATGAGCAGTTCTTC
CASSSRTSGGFRNEQFF
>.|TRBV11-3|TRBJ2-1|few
TGTGCCAGCAGCTTGGGCGATAGCTACAATGAGCAGTTCTTC
CASSLGDSYNEQFF
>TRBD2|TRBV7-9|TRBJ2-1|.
TGTGCCAGCAGACCAAGAGGACTAGCGGGAGCCTACAATGAGCAGTTCTTC
CASRPRGLAGAYNEQFF
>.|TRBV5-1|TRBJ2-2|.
TGCGCCAGCAGCTCCGCAGGTAACACCGGGGAGCTGTTTTTT
CASSSAGNTGELFF
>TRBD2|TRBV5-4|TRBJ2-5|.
TGTGCCAGCAGCAGGAACGGGAGGCCCCAAGAGACCCAGTACTTC
CASSRNGRPQETQYF
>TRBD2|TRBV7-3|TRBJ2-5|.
TGTGCCCGGTGGACTAGCGGGAGAAGAGGAGAGACCCAGTACTTC
CARWTSGRRGETQYF
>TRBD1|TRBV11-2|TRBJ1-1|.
TGTGCCAGCAGCCTGACAGGGTTGACTGAAGCTTTCTTT
CASSLTGLTEAFF
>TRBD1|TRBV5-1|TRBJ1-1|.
TGCGCCAGCAGCTTATCAACGGACAGGGGAGGGCTTGAAGCTTTCTTT
CASSLSTDRGGLEAFF
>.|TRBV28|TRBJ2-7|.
TGTGCCAGCCTTCCCCACAGCCCCACTAGCGAGCAGTACTTC
CASLPHSPTSEQYF
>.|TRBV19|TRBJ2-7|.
TGTGCCAGTAGTATAGATGGCCACGAGCAGTACTTC
CASSIDGHEQYF
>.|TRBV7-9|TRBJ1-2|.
TGTGCCAGCAGCCCACTGGGGGGGAGTGGTGGCTACACCTTC
CASSPLGGSGGYTF
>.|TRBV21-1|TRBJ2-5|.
TGTGCCAGCAGCAAAGTTGGCGATAGCCGGCGACCCCAAGAGACCCAGTACTTC
CASSKVGDSRRPQETQYF
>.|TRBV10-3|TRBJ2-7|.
TGTGCCATCAGGGACAGAACCTACGAGCAGTACTTC
CAIRDRTYEQYF
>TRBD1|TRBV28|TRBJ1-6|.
TGTGCCAGCAGTGTCTCGACAGGGTATGGATCACCCCTCCACTTT
CASSVSTGYGSPLHF
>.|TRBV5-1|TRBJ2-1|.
TGCGCCAGCAGCTTAGTGAGTAATGAGCAGTTCTTC
CASSLVSNEQFF
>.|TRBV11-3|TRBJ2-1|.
TGTGCCAGCAGCCCCGGGCAGGGAAAGGGATACAATGAGCAGTTCTTC
CASSPGQGKGYNEQFF
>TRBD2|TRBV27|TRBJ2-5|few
TGTGCCAGCAGTTCTGTACTAGCGGGAAGGGAGACCCAGTACTTC
CASSSVLAGRETQYF
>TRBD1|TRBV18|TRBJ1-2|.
TGTGCCAGCTCACCCGGACAGGGGAACTATGGCTACACCTTC
CASSPGQGNYGYTF